This T cell receptor beta chain was profiled in a study of blood T cell repertoires in COVID-19. Study as a whole: COVID-19 samples collected from the United States, Italy and Spain covered acute and convalescent phases. T cells, B-cell-depleted T cells, or PBMCs provided the cDNA or gDNA that served as material.

V was pared by 6 bases and J by 7 bases, with 22 bases between. Germline CDR1 is SNHLY and CDR2 is FYNNEI. The CDR3 consists of 16 residues. As originally analysed: By means of reference gene primer amplification, nucleated cell counts were estimated. Clones were sequenced by immunoSEQ multiplex PCR, and TCRdb holds only the in-frame ones, with some missing. V and J calls and clone size are those listed in that table; D and trimming were worked out from the DNA. The sample yields about 120,000 clones, 65% to 90% seen once. The sequence was obtained from a man older than 75 with active or convalescent COVID-19. The chain is built from TRBV2 and TRBJ1-5; a weak D match, TRBD1 (5 bases). Sequencing used peripheral blood. The CDR3 sequence is CASRDQGIRNGQPQHF. The DNA of the CDR3 is TGTGCCAGCAGAGACCAGGGAATCCGGAATGGGCAGCCCCAGCATTTT.